This TCR beta chain was sequenced for a study of radiation and T cells in renal cell carcinoma. Study outcomes and limitations: In blood, top tumor clones expanded by 2 weeks, shrinking by 4.

Of note for this clone: Antigen: not known.

The V end lost 2 bases, the J end lost 0 bases, and 10 bases lay between the germline ends. This CDR3 region has 15 residues. The germline V gene has CDR1 KGHSH and CDR2 LQKENI. Time point indicated: blood 4 weeks post-SBRT, at nephrectomy. Treatment: 15 Gy SBRT to primary tumor, nephrectomy 4 weeks later. Nephrectomy followed 15 Gy stereotactic body radiation by 4 weeks. Serial blood draws occurred at baseline and 2 and 4 weeks post-SBRT. Data came from immunoSEQ multiplex PCR; TCRdb stores just in-frame clones and leaves some out. Of about 90,000 clones listed, around 84% were seen once; the top ten hold around 7.9%.

The V call is TRBV18, the J call TRBJ1-1, with D possibly TRBD1 on 5 matching bases. The sequence was collected from a man in his fifties or sixties with renal cell carcinoma. The source material was blood, sampled from a patient whose treatment included radiotherapy and nephrectomy. The DNA for the CDR3 is TGTGCCAGCTCACCAGAGACAGTGATGAACACTGAAGCTTTCTTT. Amino acid sequence: CASSPETVMNTEAFF. Combining the CDR3 with reference TRBV18 and TRBJ1-1 gives the whole variable domain NAGVMQNPRHLVRRRGQEARLRCSPMKGHSHVYWYRQLPEEGLKFMVYLQKENIIDESGMPKERFSAEFPKEGPSILRIQQVVRGDSAAYFCASSPETVMNTEAFFGQGTRLTVV.